These 10 T cell receptor beta chains originate from one sample sequenced in a study of cytomegalovirus exposure and HLA in healthy donors. The PCR used 60 Vbeta and 13 Jbeta primers. Assay used: immunoSEQ multiplex PCR; TCRdb lists only in-frame clones, some missing. The data hold 100,000 to 150,000 clones, with more than 15% observed a single time. The sample consisted of PBMCs. The receptors originated from a female donor in good health and CMV-seropositive.

The CDR3 DNA is TGTGCCAGCAGGCGACAGGGGGGTCCTTCGGATGGCTACACCTTC. Translation: CASRRQGGPSDGYTF. The genes are TRBV28 and TRBJ1-2, with 9 nucleotides matching TRBD1. CDR3 length equals 15 residues. Germline V gene data show CDR1 as MDHEN and CDR2 as SYDVKM. The V and J ends lost 6 bases and 6 bases, in that order; junction bases with no gene match: 11.

The V call is TRBV5-1, the J call TRBJ1-2; 8 nucleotides agree with TRBD1. This CDR3 is built from 15 residues. The V gene end was trimmed by 3 bases and the J gene end by 4 bases; junction bases not matched to a gene: 8. Germline lookup yields CDR1 SGHRS and CDR2 YFSETQ. CDR3 protein: CASSSTGDGPYGYTF. CDR3 in DNA: TGCGCCAGCAGCTCGACAGGGGACGGCCCCTATGGCTACACCTTC.

The V gene is TRBV30, the J gene TRBJ1-1; D unclear. CDR3 length: 14 residues. Germline V CDR1 and CDR2: GTSNPN, SVGIG (reference sequence). V lost 0 bases to trimming and J lost 1 base, with 9 bases between them. CDR3 in DNA: TGTGCCTGGAGTGTAGGGAGTCGGAACACTGAAGCTTTCTTT. Its protein product is CAWSVGSRNTEAFF. The variable domain in full, with the rest retrieved from reference TRBV30 and TRBJ1-1, is SQTIHQWPATLVQPVGSPLSLECTVEGTSNPNLYWYRQAAGRGLQLLFYSVGIGQISSEVPQNLSASRPQDRQFILSSKKLLLSDSGFYLCAWSVGSRNTEAFFGQGTRLTVV.

The chain recombines TRBV12-5 with TRBJ1-1; possibly TRBD1 for D (6 bases). V was pared by 6 bases and J by 1 base, with 9 bases between. The germline V gene encodes CDR1 LGHNT and CDR2 FRNRAP. The CDR3 totals 13 residues. The CDR3 nucleotides are TGTGCTAGTGGCAGGGACACGAACACTGAAGCTTTCTTT. Its translation is CASGRDTNTEAFF.

The CDR3 DNA sequence: TGTGCCAGCAGCTCGGGGGACAGGGAGTCCGAGCAGTACTTC. The encoded protein is CASSSGDRESEQYF. The chain recombines TRBV7-9 with TRBJ2-7; TRBD1 matches at 9 bases. Per the germline V gene, CDR1 is SEHNR and CDR2 is FQNEAQ (reference sequence). CDR3 size: 14 residues. Trimming took 4 bases from V and 6 from J; bases not matched to a gene: 7.

The chain has TRBV18 and TRBJ1-1; 9 bases line up with TRBD1. The CDR3 has 15 amino acids. J was trimmed by 5 bases and V by 6 bases; bases with no gene match: 10. Germline V gene sequence: CDR1 KGHSH, CDR2 LQKENI. The DNA for the CDR3 is TGTGCCAGCTCGCCGACAGGGGGGTACGGAACTGAAGCTTTCTTT. This gives the protein CASSPTGGYGTEAFF.

This sequence joins TRBV28 and TRBJ1-5; no firm D call. The CDR3 runs 17 residues. Germline loops: CDR1 MDHEN, CDR2 SYDVKM. V shed 7 bases and J shed 0 bases, with 19 bases lying between them. CDR3 protein: CASIWGGFTYSNQPQHF. The CDR3, as DNA: TGTGCCAGCATTTGGGGAGGGTTTACTTATAGCAATCAGCCCCAGCATTTT.

This CDR3 reads CASSSGQGIYEQYF. CDR3 coding DNA: TGCGCCAGCAGCTCGGGACAGGGTATTTACGAGCAGTACTTC. The rearrangement joins TRBV5-1 to TRBJ2-7, with 9 bases matching TRBD1. CDR3 length equals 14 residues. Trimming took 3 bases from V and 4 from J; bases not matched to a gene: 5. Per the germline V gene, CDR1 is SGHRS and CDR2 is YFSETQ.

There are a few counts of this clone. The chain is built from TRBV30 and TRBJ2-5; possibly TRBD2 for D (7 bases). TRBJ2-7 matches the DNA end more closely, so the J call is doubtful. Germline-derived CDR1 and CDR2 are GTSNPN and SVGIG (reference sequence). This CDR3 comprises 14 residues. CDR3 in amino acids: CAWTSGTKGDEQYF. CDR3 coding DNA: TGTGCCTGGACCAGCGGGACAAAAGGGGACGAGCAGTACTTC.

This clone has only a few counts. V is TRBV10-2 and J is TRBJ2-7, with D perhaps TRBD1 (5 bases). The CDR3 spans 13 residues. Looked up from germline, CDR1 is WSHSY and CDR2 is SAAADI. Trimming left V 4 bases short and J 8 bases short, with 15 bases between. The CDR3 sequence is CASSAQPGHQQYF. The CDR3 DNA is TGCGCCAGCAGTGCTCAGCCAGGGCATCAGCAGTACTTC.